Only a few counts were recorded for the clone carrying this T cell receptor (beta chain). Its specificity is unknown. Amplification of TCR beta CDR3 regions used RNA as the template. First-round RT-PCR with HTBI primers amplified the TCR CDR3 region. TCRdb reanalysed the multiplex PCR reads using MiXCR and keeps one entry per CDR3 protein. The sample lists about 690,000 distinct CDR3 sequences, around 16% occurring once. The record originates from a study of T cells in Graves' hyperthyroidism and ophthalmopathy. Study findings and constraints: Blood held most thyroid clonotypes expanded above 0.001 frequency. Stable hyperthyroidism was told apart from ophthalmopathy by a model built on 13 V-J features.

Any patient presenting with uncontrolled infection, other autoimmune disease, pregnancy or lactation was left out. The PBMCs had their origin in around 9.1 ml of fresh peripheral blood. Germline lookup yields CDR1 SGHRS and CDR2 YFSETQ. This CDR3 is 16 amino acids long. The J segment lost 1 base and the V segment lost 5 bases, leaving 8 bases of the junction unmatched. The sequence was obtained from a man aged 45-65 years with Graves' hyperthyroidism. This chain connects TRBV5-1 to TRBJ2-2; 7 bases are shared with TRBD2. Sequences were obtained from blood. The CDR3 DNA reads TGCGCCAGCAGTCTTGGGACTAATTTGAACACCGGGGAGCTGTTTTTT. It codes for CASSLGTNLNTGELFF.